This TCR beta chain was sequenced during a study of CD8 T cells in ankylosing spondylitis. About this clonotype itself: The antigen remains undetermined.

Using quantitative 5'-RACE with molecular barcodes, the authors made TCR beta libraries. TCRdb called the 5' RACE reads again in MiXCR, with one record for every CDR3 protein. The data contain about 400,000 distinct CDR3 sequences, around 20% of them seen just once; the ten biggest clones take up about an eighth. Findings of the study overall: A TCR beta motif of several highly homologous variants seemed to mark ankylosing spondylitis blood. From matched ankylosing spondylitis synovial fluid, disease-linked clones were reportedly recovered at significantly enriched levels. The disease-linked clones had a CD8+ phenotype and low blood frequencies.

The sequenced sample consisted of blood, either unsorted or a sorted T cell fraction (not recorded which). The receptor was derived from a male donor with ankylosing spondylitis or in good health (not recorded which).

The CDR3 nucleotides read TGTGCCAGCAGCCTAGGCGGACTGCGCCCAGATACGCAGTATTTT. It encodes CASSLGGLRPDTQYF. This chain uses TRBV5-6 with TRBJ2-3; maybe TRBD2 (5 bases). The CDR3 extends over 15 amino acids. Trimming took 4 bases from V and 4 from J, leaving 16 bases between them. CDR1 is SGHDT and CDR2 is YYEEEE in the germline V gene.